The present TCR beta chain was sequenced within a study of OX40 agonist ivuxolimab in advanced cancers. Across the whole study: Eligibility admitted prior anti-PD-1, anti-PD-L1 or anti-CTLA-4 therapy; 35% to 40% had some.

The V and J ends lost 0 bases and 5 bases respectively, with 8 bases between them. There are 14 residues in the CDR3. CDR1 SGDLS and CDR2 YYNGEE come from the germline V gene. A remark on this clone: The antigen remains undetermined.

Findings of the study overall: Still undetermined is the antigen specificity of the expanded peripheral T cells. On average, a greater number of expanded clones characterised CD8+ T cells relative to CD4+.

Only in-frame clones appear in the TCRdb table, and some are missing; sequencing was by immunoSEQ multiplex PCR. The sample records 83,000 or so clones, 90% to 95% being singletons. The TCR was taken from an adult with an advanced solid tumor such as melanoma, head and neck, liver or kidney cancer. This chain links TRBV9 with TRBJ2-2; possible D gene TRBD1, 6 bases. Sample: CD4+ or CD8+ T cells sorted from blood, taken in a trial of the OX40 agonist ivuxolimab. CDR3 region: CASSVETGTGELFF. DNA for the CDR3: TGTGCCAGCAGCGTAGAAACAGGGACCGGGGAGCTGTTTTTT.